This T cell receptor (beta chain) came from a study of blood T cell repertoires in COVID-19. Overall study: From the United States, Italy and Spain came samples of acute and convalescent COVID-19. T cells, B-cell-depleted T cells, or PBMCs provided the cDNA or gDNA that served as material.

V lost 7 bases and J lost 2, with 28 bases in between. The germline CDR1 and CDR2 sequences are LGHDT and YNNKEL (reference sequence). This CDR3 region has 19 residues. As handled by the study authors: Reference gene primer amplification yielded estimated nucleated cell counts. TCRdb keeps only in-frame clones here, not all; method: immunoSEQ multiplex PCR. V, J and clone size reflect that table, while D and trimming were determined from the DNA. The sample includes 70,000 or so clones, around 86% seen only once; the top ten take approximately 30%. V and J are TRBV3-1 (or the pseudogene TRBV3-2) and TRBJ2-3; a weak D match, TRBD2 (6 bases). This TCR came from a woman aged 80 or over with active or convalescent COVID-19. Specimen: peripheral blood. The CDR3 DNA reads as TGTGCCAGCACCCTACTTTTCGGGACTTTTCCTATCAACACAGATACGCAGTATTTT. Translation gives CASTLLFGTFPINTDTQYF.